Each of the 4 T cell receptor beta chains below was sequenced from the same sample in a study of cytomegalovirus exposure and HLA in healthy donors. With 60 Vbeta and 13 Jbeta primers, the PCR was carried out. The repertoire was sequenced with immunoSEQ multiplex PCR; TCRdb's copy has only in-frame clones and lacks some. There are some 130,000 clones in the sample; roughly 85% occur only once, and over 1% lies in the top ten. The sequencing sample was made of PBMCs. The receptors were sampled from a boy aged 5-17 years in good health and CMV-seronegative.

This chain joins TRBV4-1 and TRBJ2-3; 9 bases are a match to TRBD2. Germline CDR1 MGHRA, CDR2 YSYEKL. The ends lost 1 base at V and 4 bases at J; junction bases unmatched: 6. The CDR3 runs to 16 residues. DNA of the CDR3: TGCGCCAGCAGCCAAGTAGCGGGAGCAGCTTCAGATACGCAGTATTTT. Translation gives CASSQVAGAASDTQYF.

This chain connects TRBV29-1 to TRBJ2-1, with 13 nucleotides matching TRBD2. V shed 7 bases, J shed 4 bases, and the junction held 7 bases outside the gene matches. The CDR3 loop spans 15 amino acids. Looked up from germline, CDR1 is SQVTM and CDR2 is ANQGSEA. Written as DNA, the CDR3 is TGCAGCGCTTGGACTAGCGGGGGAGCATACAATGAGCAGTTCTTC. Translation: CSAWTSGGAYNEQFF.

This clone was recorded once. The V and J genes are TRBV7-8 and TRBJ2-7; 9 positions agree with TRBD2. The CDR3 consists of 15 residues. The germline CDR1 and CDR2 sequences are SGHVS and FQNEAQ. V shed 5 bases, J shed 1 base, and the junction held 6 bases outside the gene matches. As DNA, the CDR3 is TGTGCCAGCAGCACCCGGACTAGCGATTCCTACGAGCAGTACTTC. Its translation: CASSTRTSDSYEQYF.

This sequence joins TRBV5-4 and TRBJ2-5; possible D gene TRBD1, 5 bases. Germline CDR1 is SGHNT and CDR2 is YYREEE (reference sequence). CDR3 length: 14 residues. Trimming left V 4 bases short and J 2 bases short, with 12 bases between. The CDR3 is CASSPGAEQETQYF. In DNA form, the CDR3 reads TGTGCCAGCAGCCCTGGGGCCGAACAAGAGACCCAGTACTTC.